What follows are 16 T cell receptor beta chains derived from one specimen sequenced in a study of control samples from healthy donors and cancer patients. Assay used: immunoSEQ multiplex PCR; TCRdb lists only in-frame clones, some missing. The table lists 350,000 to 450,000 clones, 90% of them singletons. Material: PBMCs. The receptors stem from a man aged 40-50 years with head and neck cancer.

The genes are TRBV18 and TRBJ2-3; D possibly corresponds to TRBD1 (6 bases). Trimming left V 0 bases short and J 2 bases short, with 9 bases between. In germline, CDR1 is KGHSH, CDR2 LQKENI. This CDR3 region has 15 residues. The CDR3 bases are TGTGCCAGCTCACCACCGGACAGAACCACAGATACGCAGTATTTT. Amino acid sequence: CASSPPDRTTDTQYF.

This sequence joins TRBV5-3 and TRBJ1-4, with D tentatively TRBD1 (5 bases). TRBV5-3 qualifies as an ORF whose function is uncertain. Trimming left V 1 base short and J 14 bases short, with 6 bases between. This CDR3 contains 10 residues. The CDR3 nucleotides are TGTGCCAGAAGCTTGTGGGGCCTGTTTTTT. Translation: CARSLWGLFF.

This clone is a singleton in its sample. The V call is TRBV5-6, the J call TRBJ1-1, with a weak D call TRBD1 (6 bases). CDR3 length equals 14 residues. Per germline, CDR1 SGHDT and CDR2 YYEEEE. V was cut by 0 bases and J by 4 bases, with 10 bases left in between. CDR3: CASSLGSGATEAFF. The CDR3 nucleotides are TGTGCCAGCAGCTTGGGATCAGGGGCCACTGAAGCTTTCTTT.

The chain couples TRBV19 to TRBJ2-3; 10 nucleotides match TRBD2. The germline gives CDR1 LNHDA, CDR2 SQIVND (reference sequence). The CDR3 totals 14 residues. V lost 4 bases and J lost 3; bases outside the gene matches: 1. The CDR3, as DNA: TGTGCCAGTAGTACTAGCGGGGGAACAGATACGCAGTATTTT. Its protein is CASSTSGGTDTQYF.

The chain recombines TRBV29-1 with TRBJ2-7; D not resolved. The germline gives CDR1 SQVTM, CDR2 ANQGSEA. The length of the CDR3 is 12 residues. The ends were cut back, 8 bases at V and 3 bases at J, with 14 bases in the middle. The CDR3 is CSSLGNSYEQYF. The CDR3, as DNA: TGCAGCTCCCTAGGCAACAGCTACGAGCAGTACTTC.

The chain employs TRBV7-3 and TRBJ2-1; 8 positions match TRBD2. The CDR3 spans 15 residues. Per germline, CDR1 SGHTA and CDR2 FQGTGA. The V gene end was trimmed by 3 bases and the J gene end by 7 bases; junction bases not matched to a gene: 8. The CDR3 coding sequence is TGTGCCAGCAGCTTTATAAGCGGGAGTTGGAATGAGCAGTTCTTC. It translates to CASSFISGSWNEQFF. Complete variable domain (other parts from reference TRBV7-3 and TRBJ2-1): GAGVSQTPSNKVTEKGKYVELRCDPISGHTALYWYRQSLGQGPEFLIYFQGTGAADDSGLPNDRFFAVRPEGSVSTLKIQRTERGDSAVYLCASSFISGSWNEQFFGPGTRLTVL.

The rearrangement joins TRBV5-1 to TRBJ1-1; unclear D gene. Germline loops: CDR1 SGHRS, CDR2 YFSETQ. This CDR3 has 14 residues. V was pared by 7 bases and J by 1 base, with 14 bases between. The CDR3 here is CASGLFGTNTEAFF. The CDR3 nucleotides are TGCGCCAGCGGCCTCTTCGGAACGAACACTGAAGCTTTCTTT.

V and J are TRBV27 and TRBJ2-3; D is undetermined. Germline CDR1 reads MNHEY; CDR2 reads SMNVEV (reference sequence). Between the trimmed V and J ends, which lost 5 bases and 0 bases, there was a span of 9 bases. The CDR3 has 14 amino acids. This CDR3 is CASSPRQSTDTQYF. The CDR3, as DNA: TGTGCCAGCAGTCCCCGGCAGAGCACAGATACGCAGTATTTT.

The chain combines TRBV7-9 with TRBJ2-7; D may be TRBD1 (6 bases). This CDR3 comprises 15 residues. Germline V lookup: CDR1 SEHNR, CDR2 FQNEAQ (reference sequence). Trimming pared 3 bases from V and 4 bases from J, leaving 16 bases between. This CDR3 reads CASSFQQGRSYEQYF. CDR3 in DNA: TGTGCCAGCAGCTTCCAACAGGGAAGGTCATACGAGCAGTACTTC. The variable domain in full, completed from reference TRBV7-9 and TRBJ2-7, reads DTGVSQNPRHKITKRGQNVTFRCDPISEHNRLYWYRQTLGQGPEFLTYFQNEAQLEKSRLLSDRFSAERPKGSFSTLEIQRTEQGDSAMYLCASSFQQGRSYEQYFGPGTRLTVT.

V and J are TRBV2 and TRBJ2-3, with unresolved D. The V end was cut by 4 bases, the J end by 6 bases, with 14 bases between. Germline CDR1 reads SNHLY; CDR2 reads FYNNEI. The CDR3 length is 14 residues. The CDR3 DNA reads TGTGCCAGCAGTGTGGTCCCGAATTTCGATACGCAGTATTTT. This gives the protein CASSVVPNFDTQYF. The full variable domain, rest sourced from reference TRBV2 and TRBJ2-3, is EPEVTQTPSHQVTQMGQEVILRCVPISNHLYFYWYRQILGQKVEFLVSFYNNEISEKSEIFDDQFSVERPDGSNFTLKIRSTKLEDSAMYFCASSVVPNFDTQYFGPGTRLTVL.

The V call is TRBV19, the J call TRBJ2-7, with D unclear. The CDR3 extends over 15 amino acids. V was trimmed by 6 bases and J by 0 bases, leaving 15 bases between them. Germline V gives CDR1 LNHDA, CDR2 SQIVND (reference sequence). CDR3 in amino acids: CASSNRGGFSYEQYF. The DNA for the CDR3 is TGTGCCAGTAGCAACCGTGGCGGATTCTCCTACGAGCAGTACTTC.

The DNA for the CDR3 is TGTGCCAGTAGATCCCGAGACCCTGAAGCTTTCTTT. Its protein is CASRSRDPEAFF. The chain has TRBV19 and TRBJ1-1; no firm D call. Germline V lookup: CDR1 LNHDA, CDR2 SQIVND (reference sequence). The CDR3 extends over 12 amino acids. V lost 6 bases and J 6 bases, leaving 11 bases between the germline ends.

This chain uses TRBV4-2 with TRBJ2-2; D gene uncertain. The CDR3 consists of 17 residues. V was cut by 4 bases and J by 0 bases, with 15 bases left in between. CDR1 LGHNA and CDR2 YNFKEQ come from the germline V gene. CDR3: CASSLLRSDANTGELFF. The CDR3, as DNA: TGTGCCAGCAGCCTACTTCGGAGCGATGCGAACACCGGGGAGCTGTTTTTT.

This CDR3 is CASSSSGGLNEKLFF. The DNA for the CDR3 is TGTGCCAGCAGCTCCTCAGGGGGCCTGAATGAAAAACTGTTTTTT. This chain links TRBV11-2 with TRBJ1-4; 8 nucleotides line up with TRBD1. Trimming took 4 bases from V and 5 from J; bases not matched to a gene: 6. There are 15 residues in the CDR3. Germline V gene lookup returns CDR1 SGHAT and CDR2 FQNNGV.

The V and J genes are TRBV7-3 and TRBJ2-1; 11 positions agree with TRBD2. This CDR3 is built from 16 residues. From germline, CDR1 is SGHTA and CDR2 FQGTGA. The ends lost 5 bases at V and 8 bases at J; junction bases unmatched: 11. CDR3 sequence: CASSLSGGAVSDEQFF. The CDR3 DNA reads TGTGCCAGCAGCCTTAGCGGGGGGGCCGTTTCCGATGAGCAGTTCTTC. Based on the CDR3 plus reference TRBV7-3 and TRBJ2-1, the full variable domain is GAGVSQTPSNKVTEKGKYVELRCDPISGHTALYWYRQSLGQGPEFLIYFQGTGAADDSGLPNDRFFAVRPEGSVSTLKIQRTERGDSAVYLCASSLSGGAVSDEQFFGPGTRLTVL.

This chain uses TRBV18 with TRBJ2-7; D is perhaps TRBD1 (5 bases). Germline V gene lookup returns CDR1 KGHSH and CDR2 LQKENI. The CDR3 contains 14 residues. The V and J ends lost 0 bases and 2 bases respectively, with 8 bases between them. Written as DNA, the CDR3 is TGTGCCAGCTCACCACCGGTAGGGGCCTACGAGCAGTACTTC. This translates into CASSPPVGAYEQYF.